The 21 T cell receptor beta chains presented below share a single source sample, sequenced in a study of cytomegalovirus exposure and HLA in healthy donors. The PCR employed 60 Vbeta primers together with 13 Jbeta primers. Assay used: immunoSEQ multiplex PCR; TCRdb lists only in-frame clones, some missing. The sample holds approximately 100,000 clones, roughly 80% seen once. Sequences were obtained from PBMCs. The receptors originated from a man aged 55 to 69 in good health and CMV-seronegative.

The chain combines TRBV6-1 with TRBJ1-1; D may be TRBD1 (6 bases). The CDR3 runs to 14 residues. CDR1 MNHNS and CDR2 SASEGT come from the germline V gene. V gave up 7 bases and J gave up 5 bases, with 17 bases separating them. CDR3 sequence (DNA): TGTGCCAGCACTACCGAGGGGGTTGGTACTGAAGCTTTCTTT. Protein product: CASTTEGVGTEAFF.

This sequence joins TRBV30 and TRBJ2-1; 9 bases match TRBD1. V lost 6 bases and J lost 8; bases outside the gene matches: 8. The CDR3 is 13 amino acids. CDR1 and CDR2 from the germline V gene are GTSNPN and SVGIG (reference sequence). CDR3 region: CACVGTGSHEQFF. DNA for the CDR3: TGTGCCTGCGTGGGGACAGGGTCGCATGAGCAGTTCTTC.

The chain uses TRBV5-6 and TRBJ2-7; 9 bases are a match to TRBD1. The CDR3 runs 13 residues. Trimming removed 6 bases from V and 7 bases from J; junction bases left unmatched: 8. In germline, CDR1 is SGHDT, CDR2 YYEEEE. The CDR3 protein is CASKLTGGGEQYV. CDR3 nucleotides: TGTGCCAGCAAACTTACAGGGGGCGGAGAGCAGTACGTC.

This clone was seen only once. V gene TRBV5-1 combines with J gene TRBJ2-5; 7 nucleotides agree with TRBD1. J was trimmed by 5 bases and V by 4 bases; bases with no gene match: 11. This CDR3 is built from 15 residues. Germline loops: CDR1 SGHRS, CDR2 YFSETQ. The CDR3 DNA is TGCGCCAGCAGCACGCCTCTGACAGGGAGCGAGACCCAGTACTTC. It is translated as CASSTPLTGSETQYF.

The rearrangement links TRBV18 to TRBJ1-1; 7 bases fit TRBD1. Germline V gene data show CDR1 as KGHSH and CDR2 as LQKENI. The CDR3 totals 16 residues. With V trimmed by 3 bases and J by 1 base, 8 bases remained unmatched. The CDR3 DNA follows: TGTGCCAGCTCACCTTGGGTTGCAGGGGGGAACACTGAAGCTTTCTTT. Protein sequence: CASSPWVAGGNTEAFF.

This sequence joins TRBV5-1 and TRBJ1-1; TRBD1 agrees at 7 bases. Germline V CDR1 and CDR2: SGHRS, YFSETQ. This CDR3 spans 14 amino acids. V lost 3 bases, J lost 4 bases, and 6 bases stayed unmatched. CDR3 nucleotide sequence: TGCGCCAGCAGCTCAGGGGGACTCCCCACTGAAGCTTTCTTT. It is translated as CASSSGGLPTEAFF.

The chain joins TRBV15 to TRBJ2-7, with TRBD1 identical over 7 bases. Germline V gene lookup returns CDR1 LNHNV and CDR2 YYDKDF (reference sequence). The CDR3 has 17 residues. V shed 5 bases and J 0 bases; nucleotides not matched to a gene: 13. Here the CDR3 reads CATSAGRQGENSYEQYV. In DNA, the CDR3 is TGTGCCACCAGCGCCGGTAGACAGGGAGAGAACTCCTACGAGCAGTACGTC.

J is TRBJ1-2 and V is TRBV19; 9 bases fit TRBD1. The CDR3 runs 14 residues. The germline gives CDR1 LNHDA, CDR2 SQIVND (reference sequence). V trimming: 5 bases; J trimming: 4 bases; junction bases outside the gene matches: 5. This CDR3 reads CASSPDRGSYGYTF. Written as DNA, the CDR3 is TGTGCCAGTAGTCCGGACAGGGGAAGCTATGGCTACACCTTC.

CDR3 region: CASSTGLAGKETQYF. As DNA, the CDR3 is TGTGCCAGTAGTACCGGACTAGCCGGGAAAGAGACCCAGTACTTC. V gene TRBV19 combines with J gene TRBJ2-5; the match to TRBD2 covers 8 bases. The V and J ends lost 4 bases and 3 bases, in that order; junction bases with no gene match: 7. This CDR3 comprises 15 residues. The germline V gene encodes CDR1 LNHDA and CDR2 SQIVND (reference sequence).

This chain connects TRBV28 to TRBJ1-2; no definite D call. CDR3 size: 14 residues. Trimming took 3 bases from V and 0 from J, leaving 8 bases between them. Germline CDR1 reads MDHEN; CDR2 reads SYDVKM. CDR3 sequence reads: CASSFNGPNYGYTF. DNA for the CDR3: TGTGCCAGCAGTTTTAATGGGCCTAACTATGGCTACACCTTC.

There are a few counts of this clone. Here the CDR3 reads CASSLGQVNTEAFF. The CDR3 coding sequence is TGTGCCAGCTCACTGGGACAGGTGAACACTGAAGCTTTCTTT. The chain couples TRBV18 to TRBJ1-1; TRBD1 matches at 8 bases. Germline values: CDR1 KGHSH, CDR2 LQKENI. The junction had 1 base not matched to a gene; V was cut back by 4 bases and J by 0 bases. CDR3 length equals 14 residues.

This clone was detected a few times. V and J are TRBV6-5 and TRBJ2-1, with 9 positions matching TRBD2. V lost 6 bases, J lost 4 bases, and 7 bases stayed unmatched. This CDR3 has 15 residues. CDR1 is MNHEY and CDR2 is SVGAGI in the germline V gene. The chain's CDR3 is CASRQAGGPYNEQFF. CDR3 in DNA: TGTGCCAGCAGGCAAGCGGGGGGACCGTACAATGAGCAGTTCTTC.

The rearrangement joins TRBV15 to TRBJ2-7; 8 nucleotides align to TRBD1. From germline, CDR1 is LNHNV and CDR2 YYDKDF (reference sequence). After removal of 5 bases from V and 0 bases from J, the junction contained 12 bases not matched to a gene. The CDR3 totals 17 residues. The CDR3 region is CATSGLKGQASSYEQYF. CDR3 coding DNA: TGTGCCACCAGCGGCCTCAAGGGACAGGCCAGCTCCTACGAGCAGTACTTC.

This chain joins TRBV5-1 and TRBJ1-1, with 8 positions matching TRBD1. Germline values: CDR1 SGHRS, CDR2 YFSETQ. V was pared by 0 bases and J by 6 bases, with 13 bases of the junction left unmatched. This CDR3 is 17 amino acids long. CDR3 in DNA: TGCGCCAGCAGCTTGGAAGTCAGGGGGCTTGGGTACCCTGAAGCTTTCTTT. Protein product: CASSLEVRGLGYPEAFF.

The V call is TRBV12-2, the J call TRBJ2-7; the listed D gene, TRBD1, was not tested against the DNA. TRBV12-2 is annotated as a pseudogene. CDR3 size: 12 residues. CDR3: CASRPTGDEQYV. CDR3 nucleotides: TGTGCAAGTCGCCCAACAGGGGACGAGCAGTACGTC.

This chain links TRBV7-2 with TRBJ1-5, with D unresolved. CDR1 is SGHTA and CDR2 is FQGNSA in the germline V gene. CDR3 length: 14 amino acids. V shed 1 base and J shed 3 bases, with 7 bases lying between them. This CDR3 is CASSLGGPNQPQHF. The CDR3 region has the DNA TGTGCCAGCAGCTTAGGAGGGCCCAATCAGCCCCAGCATTTT.

J is TRBJ2-5 and V is TRBV9, with 10 bases matching TRBD2. Germline values: CDR1 SGDLS, CDR2 YYNGEE. V lost 3 bases and J lost 4; bases outside the gene matches: 12. This CDR3 has 17 amino acids. Here the CDR3 DNA reads TGTGCCAGCAGCGCGTACGGGTCCCGGACTAGCGGAGAGACCCAGTACTTC. Its translation is CASSAYGSRTSGETQYF.

CDR3 nucleotides: TGTGCCAGTAAGGCAGAAACAGGCTACGAGCAGTACTTC. This gives the protein CASKAETGYEQYF. V and J are TRBV19 and TRBJ2-7; maybe TRBD1 (5 bases). From germline, CDR1 is LNHDA and CDR2 SQIVND (reference sequence). V shed 7 bases and J shed 3 bases, with 13 bases lying between them. The CDR3 consists of 13 residues.

This clone was picked up one time. The chain combines TRBV6-5 with TRBJ1-2; 9 positions match TRBD1. There are 15 residues in the CDR3. The V gene's germline CDR1 is MNHEY and CDR2 SVGAGI. V shed 5 bases, J shed 4 bases, and the junction held 8 bases outside the gene matches. This CDR3 is CASSQYRGPGYGYTF. The CDR3 DNA is TGTGCCAGCAGTCAATACAGGGGGCCGGGCTATGGCTACACCTTC.

This chain connects TRBV2 to TRBJ1-4; D unclear. Per germline, CDR1 SNHLY and CDR2 FYNNEI. This CDR3 contains 14 residues. V dropped 5 bases and J dropped 0 bases, with 7 bases sitting between them. CDR3 nucleotides: TGTGCCAGCAGTAGAACTTCAACTAATGAAAAACTGTTTTTT. Amino acids: CASSRTSTNEKLFF.

The rearrangement joins TRBV6-6 to TRBJ1-5; D is perhaps TRBD1 (5 bases). The CDR3 is 14 residues long. V shed 4 bases and J shed 3 bases, with 10 bases lying between them. Germline V gene sequence: CDR1 MNHNY, CDR2 SVGAGI (reference sequence). Here the CDR3 reads CASSSPGHNQPQHF. Written as DNA, the CDR3 is TGTGCCAGCAGTTCACCAGGACACAATCAGCCCCAGCATTTT.